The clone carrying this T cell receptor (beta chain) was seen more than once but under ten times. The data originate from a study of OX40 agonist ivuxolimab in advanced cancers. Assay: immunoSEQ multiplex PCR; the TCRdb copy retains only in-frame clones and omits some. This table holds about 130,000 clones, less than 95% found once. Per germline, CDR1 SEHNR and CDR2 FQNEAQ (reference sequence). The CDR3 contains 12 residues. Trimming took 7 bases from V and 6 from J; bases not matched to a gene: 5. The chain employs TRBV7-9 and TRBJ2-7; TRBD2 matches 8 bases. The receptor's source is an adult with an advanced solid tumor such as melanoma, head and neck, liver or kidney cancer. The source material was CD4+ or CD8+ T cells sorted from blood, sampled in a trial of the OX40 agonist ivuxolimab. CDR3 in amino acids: CASTLAGGEQYF. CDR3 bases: TGTGCCAGCACCTTGGCGGGGGGCGAGCAGTACTTC.